This TCR beta chain was sequenced during a study of cytomegalovirus exposure and HLA in healthy donors. Study details: An early data release held some 85 million unique TCRs from HLA-typed donors. Study conclusions and caveats: Sequencing likely generated an artifact that appeared as a cluster of highly shared sequence variants. A later analysis found common viral pathogens apparently linked to several of the most significant clusters. In vitro checks showed that a few CMV-associated chains really do target CMV antigens.

V gave up 3 bases and J gave up 2 bases, with 10 bases separating them. The CDR3 sequence is 13 residues long. The germline V gene encodes CDR1 GTSNPN and CDR2 SVGIG (reference sequence). A word on this clone: The antigen remains undetermined.

PCR used 60 Vbeta primers and 13 Jbeta primers. Some clones are missing from TCRdb's copy, which holds only in-frame ones; the method was immunoSEQ multiplex PCR. This table holds about 160,000 clones, approximately 84% found once. The chain has TRBV30 and TRBJ1-1; perhaps TRBD1 as D (6 bases). The material sequenced was PBMCs. The sequence was obtained from a male donor in good health and CMV-seropositive. The CDR3 sequence: CAWRRTVNTEAFF. The CDR3 DNA follows: TGTGCCTGGAGGCGGACAGTCAACACTGAAGCTTTCTTT.